This T cell receptor (beta chain) originates from a study of blood T cell repertoires in COVID-19. Overall study: There were acute and convalescent COVID-19 samples, and they came from the United States, Italy and Spain. From T cells, B-cell-depleted T cells, or PBMCs came the material, which was cDNA or gDNA.

Germline V gene data show CDR1 as LNHDA and CDR2 as SQIVND (reference sequence). CDR3 size: 14 residues. Trimming took 4 bases from V and 3 from J, leaving 10 bases between them. Original analysis: How many nucleated cells were present was estimated from reference gene primer amplification. Method: immunoSEQ multiplex PCR; TCRdb's copy keeps in-frame clones and lacks some. The V and J calls and clone size were taken over from that table, and D and trimming were inferred from the DNA. This sample has over 150,000 clones, with roughly four fifths found just once. The chain links TRBV19 to TRBJ2-1; a possible D gene is TRBD2 (5 bases). Sequenced material: peripheral blood. The receptor comes from a human donor in a cohort sampled during active COVID-19. Here the CDR3 DNA reads TGTGCCAGTAGTACTCGGACTGGCTACAATGAGCAGTTCTTC. As protein: CASSTRTGYNEQFF.